These T cell receptor beta chains were read from a single sample in a study of CD8 T cells in ankylosing spondylitis. TCRdb called the 5' RACE reads again in MiXCR, with one record for every CDR3 protein. Of 150,000 to 200,000 distinct CDR3 sequences listed, 10% to 15% are singletons. The source material was blood, either unsorted or a sorted T cell fraction (not recorded which). The origin of the receptors is a female donor with ankylosing spondylitis or in good health (not recorded which). Both conserved end residues are part of each CDR3. The order of the fields is CDR3 protein, CDR3 DNA, clone size, V gene, D gene, J gene. The D gene is left open where the match is weak. Where a row states a size, it is once, few, many or the class of an expanded clone; other rows omit it.

cdr3_aa: CASRAGLLEDTQYF; cdr3_nt: TGCGCCAGCAGGGCGGGACTCTTAGAAGATACGCAGTATTTT; clone_size: many; v_call: TRBV5-1; d_call: NA; j_call: TRBJ2-3
cdr3_aa: CASSLTTSNEQFF; cdr3_nt: TGCGCCAGCAGCTTAACTACTTCCAATGAGCAGTTCTTC; clone_size: many; v_call: TRBV5-1; d_call: NA; j_call: TRBJ2-1
cdr3_aa: CASSSTAFKEGTQYF; cdr3_nt: TGTGCCAGCAGCTCCACGGCTTTTAAAGAGGGGACCCAGTACTTC; clone_size: NA; v_call: TRBV7-2; d_call: NA; j_call: TRBJ2-5
cdr3_aa: CASSQASGRAYNEQFF; cdr3_nt: TGTGCCAGCAGCCAGGCTAGCGGGCGGGCCTACAATGAGCAGTTCTTC; clone_size: few; v_call: TRBV16; d_call: TRBD2; j_call: TRBJ2-1
cdr3_aa: CSARSSAPQETQYF; cdr3_nt: TGCAGTGCTAGATCGAGCGCCCCCCAAGAGACCCAGTACTTC; clone_size: many; v_call: TRBV20-1; d_call: NA; j_call: TRBJ2-5
cdr3_aa: CATSDLGQGEARGRYF; cdr3_nt: TGTGCCACCAGTGATTTAGGACAGGGCGAGGCACGCGGTCGATATTTT; clone_size: NA; v_call: TRBV24-1; d_call: TRBD1; j_call: TRBJ2-3
cdr3_aa: CATSREFGQGGYGYTF; cdr3_nt: TGTGCCACCAGCAGAGAGTTTGGGCAGGGCGGCTATGGCTACACCTTC; clone_size: many; v_call: TRBV15; d_call: NA; j_call: TRBJ1-2
cdr3_aa: CASNSAGYNEQFF; cdr3_nt: TGTGCCAGCAACTCGGCCGGTTACAATGAGCAGTTCTTC; clone_size: many; v_call: TRBV2; d_call: NA; j_call: TRBJ2-1
cdr3_aa: CASSLRSAGGLYNEQFF; cdr3_nt: TGTGCCAGCAGCCTACGATCAGCGGGAGGATTATACAATGAGCAGTTCTTC; clone_size: NA; v_call: TRBV11-1; d_call: TRBD2; j_call: TRBJ2-1
cdr3_aa: CASSLALLTDTGELFF; cdr3_nt: TGTGCCAGCAGCTTAGCGCTATTGACAGACACCGGGGAGCTGTTTTTT; clone_size: NA; v_call: TRBV11-1; d_call: NA; j_call: TRBJ2-2
cdr3_aa: CSGGGLRDEQFF; cdr3_nt: TGCAGTGGAGGGGGGTTACGAGATGAGCAGTTCTTC; clone_size: few; v_call: TRBV20-1; d_call: NA; j_call: TRBJ2-1
cdr3_aa: CASSSRTSGSSYNEQFF; cdr3_nt: TGTGCCAGCAGTTCTCGGACTAGCGGGAGCTCCTACAATGAGCAGTTCTTC; clone_size: many; v_call: TRBV27; d_call: TRBD2; j_call: TRBJ2-1
cdr3_aa: CASRAPSGRAGDIGDTQYF; cdr3_nt: TGTGCCAGCAGAGCCCCTAGCGGGAGGGCCGGGGACATTGGAGATACGCAGTATTTT; clone_size: few; v_call: TRBV11-2; d_call: TRBD2; j_call: TRBJ2-3
cdr3_aa: CASSPRVYSEQYF; cdr3_nt: TGTGCCAGCAGTCCCAGGGTTTATAGCGAGCAGTACTTC; clone_size: many; v_call: TRBV28; d_call: NA; j_call: TRBJ2-7
cdr3_aa: CASRASQETQYF; cdr3_nt: TGTGCCAGCAGGGCAAGCCAAGAGACCCAGTACTTC; clone_size: many; v_call: TRBV21-1; d_call: NA; j_call: TRBJ2-5
cdr3_aa: CSASRGTYEQYF; cdr3_nt: TGCAGTGCCTCCAGGGGGACCTACGAGCAGTACTTC; clone_size: many; v_call: TRBV20-1; d_call: TRBD1; j_call: TRBJ2-7
cdr3_aa: CSALRGGSEQFF; cdr3_nt: TGCAGTGCACTCAGGGGAGGGAGTGAGCAGTTCTTC; clone_size: few; v_call: TRBV20-1; d_call: NA; j_call: TRBJ2-1